This T cell receptor (beta chain) was retrieved from a study of blood T cell repertoires in COVID-19. Study context: The United States, Italy and Spain were the sources of the acute and convalescent COVID-19 samples. T cells, B-cell-depleted T cells, or PBMCs supplied cDNA or gDNA.

V was clipped by 0 bases and J by 0 bases; unmatched bases: 5. CDR1 SGDLS and CDR2 YYNGEE come from the germline V gene. The CDR3 totals 17 residues. Some clones are missing from TCRdb's copy, which holds only in-frame ones; the method was immunoSEQ multiplex PCR. The data contain about 400,000 clones, 88% of them seen just once; the ten biggest clones take up roughly 2%. Cohort assignment relied on participant-reported clinical history. The chain couples TRBV9 to TRBJ2-1, with 8 nucleotides matching TRBD2. The sequence was obtained from a woman aged 40 to 55 with acute COVID-19. The source material was PBMCs or T cells enriched from blood (not recorded which). CDR3 nucleotide sequence: TGTGCCAGCAGCGTAGTAGCGGGAACTAGCTCCTACAATGAGCAGTTCTTC. Protein product: CASSVVAGTSSYNEQFF.